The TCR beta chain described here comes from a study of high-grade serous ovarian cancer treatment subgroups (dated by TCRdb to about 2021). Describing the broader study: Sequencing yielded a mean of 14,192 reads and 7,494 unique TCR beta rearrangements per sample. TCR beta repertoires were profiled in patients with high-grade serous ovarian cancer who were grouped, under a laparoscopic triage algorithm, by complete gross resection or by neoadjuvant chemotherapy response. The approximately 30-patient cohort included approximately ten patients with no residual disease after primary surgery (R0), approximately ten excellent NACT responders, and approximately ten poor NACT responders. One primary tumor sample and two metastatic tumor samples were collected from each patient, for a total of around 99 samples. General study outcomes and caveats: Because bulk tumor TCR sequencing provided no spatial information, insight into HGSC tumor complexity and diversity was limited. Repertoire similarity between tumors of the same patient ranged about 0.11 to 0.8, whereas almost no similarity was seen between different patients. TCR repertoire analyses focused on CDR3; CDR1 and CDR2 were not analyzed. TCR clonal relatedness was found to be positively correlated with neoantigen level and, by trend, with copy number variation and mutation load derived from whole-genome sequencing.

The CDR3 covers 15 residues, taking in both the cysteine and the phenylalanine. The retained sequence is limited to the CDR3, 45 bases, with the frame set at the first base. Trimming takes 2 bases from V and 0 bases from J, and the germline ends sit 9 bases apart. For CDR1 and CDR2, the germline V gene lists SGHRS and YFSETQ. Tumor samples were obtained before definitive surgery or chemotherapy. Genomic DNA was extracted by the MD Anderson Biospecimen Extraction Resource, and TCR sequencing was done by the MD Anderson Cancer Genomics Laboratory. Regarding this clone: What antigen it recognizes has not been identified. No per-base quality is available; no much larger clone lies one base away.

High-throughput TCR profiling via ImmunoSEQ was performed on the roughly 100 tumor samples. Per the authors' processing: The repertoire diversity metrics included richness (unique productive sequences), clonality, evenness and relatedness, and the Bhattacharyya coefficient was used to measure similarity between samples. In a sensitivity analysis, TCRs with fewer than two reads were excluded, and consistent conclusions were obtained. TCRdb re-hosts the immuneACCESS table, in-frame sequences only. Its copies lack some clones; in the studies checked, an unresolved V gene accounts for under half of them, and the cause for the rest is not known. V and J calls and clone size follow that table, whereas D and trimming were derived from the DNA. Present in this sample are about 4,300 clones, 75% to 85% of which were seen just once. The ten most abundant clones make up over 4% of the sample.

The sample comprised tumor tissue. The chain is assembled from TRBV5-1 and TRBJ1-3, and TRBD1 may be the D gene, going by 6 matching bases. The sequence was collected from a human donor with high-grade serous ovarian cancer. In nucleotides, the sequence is TGCGCCAGCAGCTTAGGGGGAGGCTCTGGAAACACCATATATTTT. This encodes CASSLGGGSGNTIYF.